This T cell receptor (beta chain) emerged from a study of glioma-infiltrating T cells after dendritic cell vaccination. On this clone: Its antigen is not identified.

Measured with immunoSEQ multiplex PCR; TCRdb has only the in-frame clones, and not every one. The data show about 96,000 clones, with approximately 81% seen just once and around 5.9% held by the top ten. Study findings and constraints: Survival was not directly related to TCR clonality in these patients.

The CDR3 is 15 amino acids. Trimming took 4 bases from V and 3 from J; bases not matched to a gene: 4. The V gene's germline CDR1 is WNHNN and CDR2 SYGVQD (reference sequence). The chain employs TRBV10-1 and TRBJ2-5; TRBD2 aligns across 11 bases. Source: blood, taken before dendritic cell vaccination. The source of this sequence is a human donor with glioblastoma. Written as DNA, the CDR3 is TGCGCCAGCAGTGCCGGGACTAGCGGCGAAGAGACCCAGTACTTC. Protein product: CASSAGTSGEETQYF.